This TCR beta chain originates from a study of CD8 T cells in ankylosing spondylitis. Overall study findings and caveats: Earlier studies detected some motif variants in reactive arthritis synovial fluid and blood. Significantly higher representation of disease-linked clones was reported for matched ankylosing spondylitis synovial fluid. Seemingly characteristic of ankylosing spondylitis blood was a TCR beta motif consisting of about 8 highly homologous variants.

In TCRdb, the 5' RACE reads were re-called with MiXCR into one record per CDR3 protein. The data show about 160,000 distinct CDR3 sequences, around 20% seen once. The CDR3 has 14 residues. Germline CDR1 is SGHRS and CDR2 is YFSETQ. The ends were cut back, 4 bases at V and 3 bases at J, with 11 bases in the middle. A note on this clonotype: Its specificity is unknown.

This clonotype originated in a male donor with ankylosing spondylitis or in good health (not recorded which). The chain couples TRBV5-1 to TRBJ2-1; D might be TRBD1 (5 bases). The material sequenced was blood, either unsorted or a sorted T cell fraction (not recorded which). The CDR3 reads CASSNGAHYNEQFF. The DNA for the CDR3 is TGCGCCAGCAGCAATGGGGCGCACTACAATGAGCAGTTCTTC.